These 14 T cell receptor beta chains were all obtained from the same sample, sequenced in a study of memory CD4+ T cells and cytomegalovirus serostatus. Here immunoSEQ multiplex PCR was the method, and the copy in TCRdb shows in-frame clones only, minus some. The sample holds about 57,000 clones; more than 60% are singletons and the top ten take less than 0.9%. The sort gate was single viable CD3+CD4+CD8-CD45RO+ cells for memory CD4+ T cells. The sample consisted of memory CD4+ T cells from blood. These receptor sequences come from an adult in good health and CMV-seronegative.

This chain connects TRBV19 to TRBJ1-5; 9 bases agree with TRBD1. Trimming removed 6 bases from V and 5 bases from J; junction bases left unmatched: 11. Germline V CDR1 and CDR2: LNHDA, SQIVND (reference sequence). This CDR3 has 16 residues. The CDR3 loop reads CASRGWGQGLDQPQHF. The DNA of the CDR3 is TGTGCCAGTAGGGGGTGGGGACAGGGATTAGATCAGCCCCAGCATTTT.

CDR3 nucleotide sequence: TGTGCCAGGCGGGGGAGGGAGACCTACGAGCAGTACTTC. Protein: CARRGRETYEQYF. The rearrangement links TRBV6-4 to TRBJ2-7; 7 bases agree with TRBD2. Trimming took 9 bases from V and 2 from J; bases not matched to a gene: 7. The CDR3 contains 13 residues. Germline loops: CDR1 MRHNA, CDR2 SNTAGT.

V gene TRBV9 combines with J gene TRBJ2-3; TRBD2 aligns across 9 bases. This CDR3 comprises 14 residues. Germline assignment: CDR1 SGDLS and CDR2 YYNGEE. The ends lost 2 bases at V and 4 bases at J; junction bases unmatched: 2. The CDR3 is CASSVLAGSDTQYF. In nucleotides, the CDR3 is TGTGCCAGCAGCGTCCTAGCGGGGTCAGATACGCAGTATTTT.

The chain has TRBV28 and TRBJ1-5; tentative D call: TRBD1 (5 bases). Trimming cost V 7 bases and J 4 bases, with 17 bases left between them. In germline, CDR1 is MDHEN, CDR2 SYDVKM. This CDR3 is 15 amino acids long. Here the CDR3 reads CASMSPARDNQPQHF. For the CDR3, the DNA is TGTGCCAGCATGAGCCCCGCCAGGGATAATCAGCCCCAGCATTTT.

The genes are TRBV7-2 and TRBJ1-6, with D uncertain. This CDR3 has 13 residues. Trimming left V 3 bases short and J 6 bases short, with 6 bases between. Germline CDR1 SGHTA, CDR2 FQGNSA. The CDR3 protein is CASSLRVNSPLHF. The DNA for the CDR3 is TGTGCCAGCAGCTTGAGGGTTAATTCACCCCTCCACTTT.

In its sample, this clone was seen once. V usage is TRBV2 and J usage is TRBJ2-5; D may be TRBD1 or TRBD2 (6 bases each). CDR3 length: 16 amino acids. Per germline, CDR1 SNHLY and CDR2 FYNNEI. With 2 bases removed from V and 4 bases from J, the gap between germline ends came to 17 bases. CDR3 in amino acids: CASSERFSGAAETQYF. CDR3 sequence (DNA): TGTGCCAGCAGTGAACGGTTTTCGGGGGCGGCAGAGACCCAGTACTTC. The entire variable domain, with the rest obtained from reference TRBV2 and TRBJ2-5, is as follows: EPEVTQTPSHQVTQMGQEVILRCVPISNHLYFYWYRQILGQKVEFLVSFYNNEISEKSEIFDDQFSVERPDGSNFTLKIRSTKLEDSAMYFCASSERFSGAAETQYFGPGTRLLVL.

V and J are TRBV27 and TRBJ2-2; possible D gene TRBD2, 6 bases. The CDR3 totals 13 residues. V lost 6 bases and J 4 bases, leaving 9 bases between the germline ends. The germline gives CDR1 MNHEY, CDR2 SMNVEV (reference sequence). The CDR3, as DNA: TGTGCCAGCAGGGTCGGGAGCACCGGGGAGCTGTTTTTT. This encodes CASRVGSTGELFF.

The chain uses TRBV19 and TRBJ2-1, with TRBD1 matching 8 bases. The CDR3 contains 16 residues. CDR1 and CDR2 (germline): LNHDA, SQIVND (reference sequence). The V gene end was trimmed by 3 bases and the J gene end by 4 bases; junction bases not matched to a gene: 8. The CDR3: CASSISPRGPYNEQFF. CDR3 nucleotide sequence: TGTGCCAGTAGTATCTCTCCCAGGGGGCCTTACAATGAGCAGTTCTTC. The full variable domain, completed using reference TRBV19 and TRBJ2-1, is DGGITQSPKYLFRKEGQNVTLSCEQNLNHDAMYWYRQDPGQGLRLIYYSQIVNDFQKGDIAEGYSVSREKKESFPLTVTSAQKNPTAFYLCASSISPRGPYNEQFFGPGTRLTVL.

The CDR3 protein is CATLPQGSGANVLTF. CDR3 nucleotides: TGTGCCACCCTTCCACAGGGCTCTGGGGCCAACGTCCTGACTTTC. This chain joins TRBV19 and TRBJ2-6; a possible D gene is TRBD1 (6 bases). Germline V gives CDR1 LNHDA, CDR2 SQIVND (reference sequence). Trimming took 10 bases from V and 0 from J, leaving 13 bases between them. This CDR3 is built from 15 residues.

The V and J genes are TRBV6-5 and TRBJ1-1; possibly TRBD1 for D (5 bases). V lost 2 bases, J lost 1 base, and 8 bases lay in between. This CDR3 region has 14 residues. In germline, CDR1 is MNHEY, CDR2 SVGAGI. CDR3 nucleotide sequence: TGTGCCAGCAGTTACGCAGGGAAGAACACTGAAGCTTTCTTT. It yields the protein CASSYAGKNTEAFF.

This clone showed up just a few times. V is TRBV7-2 and J is TRBJ1-1; the match to TRBD1 covers 10 bases. V shed 7 bases and J 0 bases; nucleotides not matched to a gene: 5. Germline lookup yields CDR1 SGHTA and CDR2 FQGNSA. The CDR3 has 15 residues. CDR3 in amino acids: CASNRDRGMNTEAFF. The CDR3 region has the DNA TGTGCCAGCAACCGGGACAGGGGCATGAACACTGAAGCTTTCTTT. Full variable domain (remainder filled in from reference TRBV7-2 and TRBJ1-1): GAGVSQSPSNKVTEKGKDVELRCDPISGHTALYWYRQSLGQGLEFLIYFQGNSAPDKSGLPSDRFSAERTGGSVSTLTIQRTQQEDSAVYLCASNRDRGMNTEAFFGQGTRLTVV.

This sequence joins TRBV5-1 and TRBJ2-7; TRBD2 matches at 14 bases. This CDR3 is built from 15 residues. Germline V CDR1 and CDR2: SGHRS, YFSETQ. J lost 2 bases, V lost 3 bases, and 1 base had no gene match. The CDR3 spells CASSSGLAGAYEQYF. CDR3 in DNA: TGCGCCAGCAGCTCGGGACTAGCGGGAGCCTACGAGCAGTACTTC.

Written as DNA, the CDR3 is TGTGCCAGTAGTATAGATCGAGCCTCTAGGTTAAGTTTCTTT. Encoded protein: CASSIDRASRLSFF. The rearrangement links TRBV19 to TRBJ1-1; D is unclear. Germline V gene lookup returns CDR1 LNHDA and CDR2 SQIVND (reference sequence). The germline V and J ends were trimmed by 0 bases and 13 bases, with 18 bases remaining between them. This CDR3 is built from 14 residues.

The V and J genes are TRBV6-1 and TRBJ1-3, with D uncertain. Germline CDR1 MNHNS, CDR2 SASEGT. V dropped 2 bases and J dropped 4 bases, with 3 bases sitting between them. The CDR3 runs 12 residues. CDR3 region: CASSERGNTIYF. The CDR3 nucleotides read TGTGCCAGCAGTGAAAGGGGAAACACCATATATTTT.